This TCR beta chain stems from a study of CD8+ T cells in alopecia areata. Extraction and reverse transcription of RNA yielded cDNA as the sequencing template. Method: immunoSEQ multiplex PCR; TCRdb's copy keeps in-frame clones and lacks some. The sample carries 100,000 to 150,000 clones, 49% recorded once. V lost 3 bases and J lost 6, with 6 bases in between. The CDR3 sequence is 11 residues long. CDR1 SGHVS and CDR2 FNYEAQ come from the germline V gene. The origin of this receptor is a human donor with alopecia areata. V and J are TRBV7-6 and TRBJ2-7, with a possible D match to TRBD1 (6 bases). The material sequenced was CD8+ T cells sorted from blood, taken at week 0. CDR3 in DNA: TGTGCCAGCAGCTTCAGGGGCGAGCAGTACTTC. This encodes CASSFRGEQYF.